Each of the 5 T cell receptor beta chains below was sequenced from the same sample in a study of shared clonotypes between healthy human individuals. The data were produced by immunoSEQ multiplex PCR, yet TCRdb's version contains in-frame clones alone and is incomplete. Among around 1.4 million clones listed, 97% to 99% were seen once. Sequenced: naive CD4+ T cells sorted from blood. Subset reported: CD45RA+ positively selected. The receptor set was obtained from a man aged 25-40 years in good health.

This clone was detected only once. The chain couples TRBV27 to TRBJ2-7; maybe TRBD2 (5 bases). Looked up from germline, CDR1 is MNHEY and CDR2 is SMNVEV (reference sequence). The CDR3 has 14 amino acids. The V end was cut by 4 bases, the J end by 4 bases, with 14 bases between. The CDR3 sequence: CASSWRIASYEQYF. In DNA, the CDR3 is TGTGCCAGCAGTTGGAGGATAGCGAGTTACGAGCAGTACTTC.

The rearrangement links TRBV19 to TRBJ1-2; 7 nucleotides agree with TRBD1. The V gene end was trimmed by 3 bases and the J gene end by 4 bases; junction bases not matched to a gene: 5. The CDR3 loop spans 14 amino acids. Germline V gene data show CDR1 as LNHDA and CDR2 as SQIVND (reference sequence). CDR3 sequence reads: CASSIRQGGYGYTF. As DNA, the CDR3 is TGTGCCAGTAGTATTCGACAGGGCGGCTATGGCTACACCTTC.

This rearrangement joins TRBV5-1 to TRBJ2-7, with D hard to call. The CDR3 is made up of 15 amino acids. Trimming shortened V by 0 bases and J by 2 bases, and 12 bases separated the two germline ends. Germline assignment: CDR1 SGHRS and CDR2 YFSETQ. DNA for the CDR3: TGCGCCAGCAGCTTGGAGCCGGCACTCACCTACGAGCAGTACTTC. Amino acids: CASSLEPALTYEQYF.

This clone was observed a handful of times. The chain couples TRBV4-2 to TRBJ1-1; weak D call: TRBD1 (5 bases). Between the trimmed V and J ends, which lost 0 bases and 5 bases, there was a span of 13 bases. The CDR3 loop spans 15 amino acids. The V gene's germline CDR1 is LGHNA and CDR2 YNFKEQ. The CDR3 DNA follows: TGTGCCAGCAGCCAAGATCAGCTCAAGGGGACTGAAGCTTTCTTT. This encodes CASSQDQLKGTEAFF.

This clone is a singleton in its sample. This chain connects TRBV27 to TRBJ2-5, with D tentatively TRBD1 (6 bases). Trimming cost V 5 bases and J 7 bases, with 14 bases left between them. This CDR3 region has 13 residues. The germline gives CDR1 MNHEY, CDR2 SMNVEV (reference sequence). Written as DNA, the CDR3 is TGTGCCAGCAGTCCGATACAGGGTCCGACCCAGTACTTC. Translated, it gives CASSPIQGPTQYF.